Presented here are 10 T cell receptor beta chains from one specimen sequenced in a study of cytomegalovirus exposure and HLA in healthy donors. Amplification used 60 Vbeta primers and 13 Jbeta primers. Some clones are missing from TCRdb's copy, which holds only in-frame ones; the method was immunoSEQ multiplex PCR. The repertoire holds approximately 100,000 clones, around two thirds seen once, with approximately 3.9% in the top ten. The specimen sequenced was PBMCs. The source is a man aged 30 to 45 in good health and CMV-seropositive.

This clone was seen a single time. The chain uses TRBV5-1 and TRBJ1-1; the D gene is possibly TRBD1 (5 bases). The V gene lost 3 bases and the J gene lost 5 bases, with 17 bases spanning the gap. The CDR3 runs to 15 residues. CDR1 and CDR2 (germline): SGHRS, YFSETQ. The CDR3 nucleotides are TGCGCCAGCAGCTGGGGGACTGCTAGGGGAACTGAAGCTTTCTTT. It specifies CASSWGTARGTEAFF.

This clone was detected only a few times. This chain connects TRBV6-1 to TRBJ2-7; unclear D gene. V was shortened by 9 bases and J by 4 bases, with 22 bases between the two germline ends. The CDR3 is made up of 15 amino acids. Germline CDR1 and CDR2: MNHNS and SASEGT. The CDR3 region is CASFFKQKAAYEQYF. The CDR3 DNA is TGTGCCAGTTTTTTCAAGCAGAAGGCGGCATACGAGCAGTACTTC.

The CDR3: CSAKSADTQYF. The CDR3, as DNA: TGCAGTGCTAAAAGCGCAGATACGCAGTATTTT. The chain has TRBV20-1 and TRBJ2-3, with D hard to call. CDR3 length: 11 residues. V was trimmed by 4 bases and J by 4 bases, leaving 6 bases between them. Per the germline V gene, CDR1 is DFQATT and CDR2 is SNEGSKA (reference sequence).

V usage is TRBV18 and J usage is TRBJ2-7; 12 nucleotides align to TRBD1. V shed 7 bases, J shed 1 base, and the junction held 11 bases outside the gene matches. The CDR3 covers 17 residues. The germline V gene has CDR1 KGHSH and CDR2 LQKENI. As DNA, the CDR3 is TGTGCCAGCTACGGGGGACAGGGGGCGTTGAGGTCCTACGAGCAGTACTTC. Its protein is CASYGGQGALRSYEQYF.

The rearrangement joins TRBV2 to TRBJ1-6; D gene uncertain. This CDR3 is 13 amino acids long. Germline-derived CDR1 and CDR2 are SNHLY and FYNNEI. Trimming pared 6 bases from V and 8 bases from J, leaving 11 bases between. The CDR3 spells CASRPERYSPLHF. The CDR3 DNA reads TGTGCCAGCAGGCCGGAGCGGTATTCACCCCTCCACTTT.

This clone is a singleton in its sample. The V call is TRBV6-1, the J call TRBJ2-5; no definite D call. This CDR3 is 14 amino acids long. Germline V gene lookup returns CDR1 MNHNS and CDR2 SASEGT. V lost 4 bases and J 0 bases, leaving 9 bases between the germline ends. The CDR3 nucleotides read TGTGCCAGCAGTGGGTCTATGCACCAAGAGACCCAGTACTTC. It is translated as CASSGSMHQETQYF.

This chain uses TRBV4-2 with TRBJ2-7; possibly TRBD2 for D (7 bases). V gave up 1 base and J gave up 6 bases, with 10 bases separating them. Germline V gives CDR1 LGHNA, CDR2 YNFKEQ. The CDR3 is 13 amino acids. The CDR3 DNA reads as TGTGCCAGCAGCCAAGGGGGAGGGGGCGAGCAGTACTTC. Residues: CASSQGGGGEQYF.

The chain is built from TRBV15 and TRBJ2-1; tentatively, D is TRBD1 (6 bases). The CDR3 has 14 residues. The germline V gene has CDR1 LNHNV and CDR2 YYDKDF (reference sequence). Trimming removed 5 bases from V and 6 bases from J, with 14 bases in between. The CDR3 loop is CATSGSRDINEQFF. The CDR3 DNA reads as TGTGCCACCAGCGGGTCCCGGGACATCAATGAGCAGTTCTTC.

The chain uses TRBV10-2 and TRBJ2-7, with a weak D call TRBD1 (6 bases). This CDR3 region has 13 residues. V was cut by 6 bases and J by 0 bases, with 9 bases left in between. CDR1 and CDR2 from the germline V gene are WSHSY and SAAADI. In nucleotides, the CDR3 is TGCGCCAGCAGCCCGGGACACTCCTACGAGCAGTACTTC. It translates to CASSPGHSYEQYF.

The genes are TRBV11-2 and TRBJ1-2; D gene uncertain. This CDR3 is 12 amino acids long. Germline CDR1 is SGHAT and CDR2 is FQNNGV. Trimming left V 0 bases short and J 7 bases short, with 6 bases between. The CDR3 nucleotides are TGTGCCAGCAGCTTAGACGGTGTTGGCTACACCTTC. It codes for CASSLDGVGYTF.